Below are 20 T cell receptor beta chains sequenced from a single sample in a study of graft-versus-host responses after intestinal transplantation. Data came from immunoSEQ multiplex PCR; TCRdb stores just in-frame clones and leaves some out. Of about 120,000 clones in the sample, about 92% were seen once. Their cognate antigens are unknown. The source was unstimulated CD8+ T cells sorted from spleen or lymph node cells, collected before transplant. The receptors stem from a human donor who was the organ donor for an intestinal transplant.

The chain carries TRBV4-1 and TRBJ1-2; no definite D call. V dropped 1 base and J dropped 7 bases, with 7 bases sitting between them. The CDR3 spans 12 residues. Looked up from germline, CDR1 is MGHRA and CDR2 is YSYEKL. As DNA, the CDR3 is TGCGCCAGCAGCCAAGGGCCAGGTGGCTACACCTTC. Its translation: CASSQGPGGYTF.

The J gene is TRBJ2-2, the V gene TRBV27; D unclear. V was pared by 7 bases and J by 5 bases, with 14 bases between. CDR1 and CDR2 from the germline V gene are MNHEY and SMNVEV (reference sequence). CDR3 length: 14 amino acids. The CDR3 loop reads CASTSAELTGELFF. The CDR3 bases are TGTGCCAGCACCTCGGCAGAACTGACCGGGGAGCTGTTTTTT.

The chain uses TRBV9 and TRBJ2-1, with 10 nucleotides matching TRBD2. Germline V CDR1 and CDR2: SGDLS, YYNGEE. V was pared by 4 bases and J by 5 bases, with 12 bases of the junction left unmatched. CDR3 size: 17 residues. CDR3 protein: CASSTIVASGGNNEQFF. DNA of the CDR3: TGTGCCAGCAGCACCATCGTAGCTAGCGGGGGCAACAATGAGCAGTTCTTC.

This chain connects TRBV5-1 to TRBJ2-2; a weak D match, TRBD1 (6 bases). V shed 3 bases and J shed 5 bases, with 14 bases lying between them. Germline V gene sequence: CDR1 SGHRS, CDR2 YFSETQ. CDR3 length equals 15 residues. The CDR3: CASSSRDTGTGELFF. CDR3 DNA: TGCGCCAGCAGCTCGAGGGACACTGGGACCGGGGAGCTGTTTTTT. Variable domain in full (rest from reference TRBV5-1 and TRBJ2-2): KAGVTQTPRYLIKTRGQQVTLSCSPISGHRSVSWYQQTPGQGLQFLFEYFSETQRNKGNFPGRFSGRQFSNSRSEMNVSTLELGDSALYLCASSSRDTGTGELFFGEGSRLTVL.

The CDR3 sequence is CASSLEGVGYTEAFF. The CDR3 coding sequence is TGTGCCAGCAGCTTAGAGGGGGTAGGGTACACTGAAGCTTTCTTT. The J gene is TRBJ1-1, the V gene TRBV7-9; D might be TRBD1 (6 bases). Germline assignment: CDR1 SEHNR and CDR2 FQNEAQ (reference sequence). The CDR3 extends over 15 amino acids. Deletions cut 1 base from V and 3 bases from J, with 12 bases between.

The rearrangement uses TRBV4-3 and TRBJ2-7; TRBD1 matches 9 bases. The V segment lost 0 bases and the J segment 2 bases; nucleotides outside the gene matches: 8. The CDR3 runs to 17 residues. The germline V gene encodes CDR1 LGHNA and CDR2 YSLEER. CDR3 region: CASSQESVGTGTYEQYF. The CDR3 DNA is TGCGCCAGCAGCCAAGAAAGCGTCGGGACAGGGACCTACGAGCAGTACTTC.

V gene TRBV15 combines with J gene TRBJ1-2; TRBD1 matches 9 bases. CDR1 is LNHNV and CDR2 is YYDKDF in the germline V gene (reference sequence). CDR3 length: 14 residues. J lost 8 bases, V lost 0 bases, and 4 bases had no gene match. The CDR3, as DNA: TGTGCCACCAGCAGAGAACGGACAGGGGACGGCTACACCTTC. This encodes CATSRERTGDGYTF.

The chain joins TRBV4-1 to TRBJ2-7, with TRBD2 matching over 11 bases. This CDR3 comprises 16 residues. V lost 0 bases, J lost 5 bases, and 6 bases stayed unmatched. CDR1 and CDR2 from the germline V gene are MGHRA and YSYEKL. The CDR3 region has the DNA TGCGCCAGCAGCCAAGAATTAGCGGGAGGGTGGAACGAGCAGTACTTC. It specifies CASSQELAGGWNEQYF.

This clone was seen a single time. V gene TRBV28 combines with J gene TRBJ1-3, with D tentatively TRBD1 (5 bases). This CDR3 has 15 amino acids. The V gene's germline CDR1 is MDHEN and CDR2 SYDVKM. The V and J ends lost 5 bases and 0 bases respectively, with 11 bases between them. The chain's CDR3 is CASSRQLSSGNTIYF. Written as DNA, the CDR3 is TGTGCCAGCAGTCGACAGCTCTCCTCTGGAAACACCATATATTTT.

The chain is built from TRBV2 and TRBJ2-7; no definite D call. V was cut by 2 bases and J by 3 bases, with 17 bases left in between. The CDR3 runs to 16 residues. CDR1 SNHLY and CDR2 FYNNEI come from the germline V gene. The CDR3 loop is CASSEYPYHGYYEQYF. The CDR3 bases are TGTGCCAGCAGTGAATATCCGTACCACGGATACTACGAGCAGTACTTC. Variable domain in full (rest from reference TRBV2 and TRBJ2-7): EPEVTQTPSHQVTQMGQEVILRCVPISNHLYFYWYRQILGQKVEFLVSFYNNEISEKSEIFDDQFSVERPDGSNFTLKIRSTKLEDSAMYFCASSEYPYHGYYEQYFGPGTRLTVT.

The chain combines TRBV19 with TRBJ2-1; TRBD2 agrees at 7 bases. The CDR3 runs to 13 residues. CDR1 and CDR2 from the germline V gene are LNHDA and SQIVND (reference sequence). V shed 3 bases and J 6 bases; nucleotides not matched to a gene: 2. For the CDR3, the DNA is TGTGCCAGTAGTATGACTAGCCCCAATGAGCAGTTCTTC. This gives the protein CASSMTSPNEQFF. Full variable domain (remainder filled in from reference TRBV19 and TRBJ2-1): DGGITQSPKYLFRKEGQNVTLSCEQNLNHDAMYWYRQDPGQGLRLIYYSQIVNDFQKGDIAEGYSVSREKKESFPLTVTSAQKNPTAFYLCASSMTSPNEQFFGPGTRLTVL.

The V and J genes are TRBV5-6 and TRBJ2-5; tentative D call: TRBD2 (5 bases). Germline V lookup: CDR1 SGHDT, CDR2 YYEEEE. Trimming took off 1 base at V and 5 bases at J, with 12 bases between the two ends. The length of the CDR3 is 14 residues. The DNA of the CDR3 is TGTGCCAGCAGCTTGTCGGGGAATCAGGAGACCCAGTACTTC. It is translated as CASSLSGNQETQYF.

CDR3: CASSLRGAGELFF. The CDR3, as DNA: TGTGCCAGCAGCCTACGCGGAGCCGGGGAGCTGTTTTTT. This chain uses TRBV27 with TRBJ2-2; D remains unclear. Germline V CDR1 and CDR2: MNHEY, SMNVEV (reference sequence). V lost 6 bases and J 6 bases, leaving 11 bases between the germline ends. This CDR3 is built from 13 residues.

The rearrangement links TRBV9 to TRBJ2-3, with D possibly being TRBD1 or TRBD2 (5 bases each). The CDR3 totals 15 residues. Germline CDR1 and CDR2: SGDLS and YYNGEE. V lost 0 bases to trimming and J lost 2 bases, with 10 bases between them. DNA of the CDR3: TGTGCCAGCAGCGTAGGAGGGGCGACCACAGATACGCAGTATTTT. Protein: CASSVGGATTDTQYF. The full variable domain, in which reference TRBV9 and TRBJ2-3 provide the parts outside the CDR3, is DSGVTQTPKHLITATGQRVTLRCSPRSGDLSVYWYQQSLDQGLQFLIQYYNGEERAKGNILERFSAQQFPDLHSELNLSSLELGDSALYFCASSVGGATTDTQYFGPGTRLTVL.

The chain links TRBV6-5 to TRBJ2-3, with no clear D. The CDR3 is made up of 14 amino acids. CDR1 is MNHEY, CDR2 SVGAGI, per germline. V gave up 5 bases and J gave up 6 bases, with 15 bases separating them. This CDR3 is CASSEGADVDTQYF. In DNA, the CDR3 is TGTGCCAGCAGTGAAGGTGCAGACGTGGATACGCAGTATTTT.

CDR3 amino acids: CASSSGERGPPDTQYF. The CDR3 DNA sequence: TGTGCCAGCAGCTCAGGGGAGCGGGGCCCCCCAGATACGCAGTATTTT. V gene TRBV11-2 combines with J gene TRBJ2-3; perhaps TRBD2 as D (7 bases). V lost 4 bases to trimming and J lost 4 bases, with 18 bases between them. The CDR3 has 16 residues. CDR1 is SGHAT and CDR2 is FQNNGV in the germline V gene.

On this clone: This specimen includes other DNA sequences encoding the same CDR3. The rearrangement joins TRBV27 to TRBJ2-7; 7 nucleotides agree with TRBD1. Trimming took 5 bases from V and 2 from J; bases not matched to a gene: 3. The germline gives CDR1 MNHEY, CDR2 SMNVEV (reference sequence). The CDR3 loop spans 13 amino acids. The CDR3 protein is CASSLDRAYEQYF. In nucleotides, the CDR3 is TGTGCCAGCAGTCTCGACAGGGCCTACGAGCAGTACTTC.

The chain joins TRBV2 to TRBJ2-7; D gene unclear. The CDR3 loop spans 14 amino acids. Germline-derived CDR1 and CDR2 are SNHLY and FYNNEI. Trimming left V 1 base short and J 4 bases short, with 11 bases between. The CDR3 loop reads CASSEGPRLYEQYF. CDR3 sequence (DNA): TGTGCCAGCAGTGAAGGGCCGCGGCTATACGAGCAGTACTTC.

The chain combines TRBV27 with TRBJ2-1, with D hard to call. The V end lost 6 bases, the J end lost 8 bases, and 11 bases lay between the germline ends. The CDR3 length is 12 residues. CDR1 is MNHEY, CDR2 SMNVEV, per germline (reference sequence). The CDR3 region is CASSRHSYEQFF. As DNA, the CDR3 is TGTGCCAGCAGCAGACATAGTTATGAGCAGTTCTTC.

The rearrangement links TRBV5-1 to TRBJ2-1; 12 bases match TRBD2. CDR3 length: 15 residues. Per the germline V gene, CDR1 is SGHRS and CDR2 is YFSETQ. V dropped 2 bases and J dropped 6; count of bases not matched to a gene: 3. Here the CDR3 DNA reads TGCGCCAGCAGCTTTTCTAGCGGGAGGGGCAATGAGCAGTTCTTC. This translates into CASSFSSGRGNEQFF.